Listed here is a single T cell receptor (beta chain). This clone was seen a single time. Its specific antigen is unknown. No much larger clone is present one base from it, and per-base qualities are unavailable. TCRbeta CDR3 regions were amplified from genomic DNA by means of the immunoSEQ Assay, a bias-controlled multiplex PCR. Under the source paper's analysis protocol: Nucleated cell counts per sample were estimated from amplification of reference gene primers within the assay. Sequence reads were collapsed and filtered to measure the absolute abundance of every unique TCRbeta CDR3 rearrangement. For each sample, productive Simpson clonality was calculated by taking the square root of Simpson's diversity index across productive rearrangements. The table was pulled from immuneACCESS by TCRdb, which kept in-frame rearrangements only. Such tables lose some clones; where checked, under half of the loss comes from unresolved V genes, and the rest has no known cause. V and J calls and clone size are copied from that table; D and trimming were computed from the DNA. The sample contains 95,000 to 150,000 clones, 85% to 90% of them found a single time. Jointly, the top ten make up 3.2% of the sample.

This entry comes from a study of blood T cell repertoires in COVID-19 (dated by TCRdb to the early 2020s). At the level of the whole study: Samples from collaborators originated in the United States, Italy and Spain and spanned both the acute and convalescent phases of COVID-19. The sample metadata nearly always contained a de-identified subject ID, COVID-19 status, age in years and sex. Where HLA class I and class II types were available, the types were taken from metadata supplied by the sample provider, not from assay-based typing. The prospective study material was composed of cDNA or gDNA derived from T cells, B-cell-depleted T cells, or PBMCs. The dataset comprised deeply sampled blood TCRbeta repertoires from subjects exposed to, actively infected with, or recovered from COVID-19. The repertoires were released in a freely available public database meant as a resource for research on the immune response to SARS-CoV-2. The samples were drawn from two sources: the first 160 participants of the ongoing ImmuneRACE study, and 1,200 or so subjects contributed by 6 global collaborators. Findings and caveats that apply to the study as a whole: The amount of clinical and demographic metadata varied by source and participant and was provided uncurated.

One collaborating source in Seattle enrolled patients during active infection and followed them longitudinally through the course of disease. Each collaborating institution followed its own protocols to collect whole blood in K2EDTA tubes. Collaborator samples were shipped for TCRbeta analysis as frozen whole blood, isolated PBMCs, or DNA extracted from either sample type. V loses 4 bases at its end and J loses 3 bases; junction bases beyond the gene matches: 7. The CDR3 has 15 amino acids, counting the end cysteine and phenylalanine. Only CDR3 DNA is held: 45 bases, read in frame from base 1. CDR1 is given as PRHDT and CDR2 as FYEKMQ, both from the germline V gene (reference sequence).

The sample was peripheral blood. The receptor comes from a woman aged 80 or over with COVID-19, enrolled during active disease. Recombination connected TRBV13 to TRBJ2-3; the junction holds 7 bases that match TRBD2. The nucleotides read TGTGCCAGCAGCTACCAGCGGGGCTGGACAGATACGCAGTATTTT. The translation is CASSYQRGWTDTQYF.